This TCR beta chain emerged from a study of cytomegalovirus exposure and HLA in healthy donors. This PCR relied on a set of 60 Vbeta primers and 13 Jbeta primers. The data were produced by immunoSEQ multiplex PCR, yet TCRdb's version contains in-frame clones alone and is incomplete. The sample has some 120,000 clones, about four fifths seen once; the top ten hold 9% to 9.5%. About this clone: Its specificity is unknown.

The V end lost 7 bases, the J end lost 2 bases, and 15 bases lay between the germline ends. This CDR3 contains 14 residues. CDR1 SGHTA and CDR2 FQGNSA come from the germline V gene. Findings and limits, study-wide: Most TCR beta V segments were productive about 90% or about 30% of the time in an earlier analysis.

The sequencing input was PBMCs. The chain combines TRBV7-2 with TRBJ2-7; TRBD1 is a possible D gene (6 bases). The origin of this receptor is a woman between 50 and 59 years old in good health and CMV-seropositive. The CDR3 protein is CASTSMTGPYEQYF. In nucleotides, the CDR3 is TGTGCCAGCACCTCAATGACAGGTCCCTACGAGCAGTACTTC.